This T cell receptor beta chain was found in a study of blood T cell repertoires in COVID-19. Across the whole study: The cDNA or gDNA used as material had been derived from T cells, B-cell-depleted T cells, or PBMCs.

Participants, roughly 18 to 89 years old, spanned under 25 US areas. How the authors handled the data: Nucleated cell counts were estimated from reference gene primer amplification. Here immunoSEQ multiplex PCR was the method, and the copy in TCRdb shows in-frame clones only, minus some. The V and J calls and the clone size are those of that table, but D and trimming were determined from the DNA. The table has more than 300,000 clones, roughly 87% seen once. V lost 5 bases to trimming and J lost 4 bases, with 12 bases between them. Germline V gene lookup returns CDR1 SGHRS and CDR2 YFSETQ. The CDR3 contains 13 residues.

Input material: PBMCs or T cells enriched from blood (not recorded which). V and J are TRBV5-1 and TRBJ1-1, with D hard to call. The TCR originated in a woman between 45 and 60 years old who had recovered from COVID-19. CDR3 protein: CASSRGSGTEAFF. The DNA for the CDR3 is TGCGCCAGCAGTCGGGGTTCGGGCACTGAAGCTTTCTTT.